This record looks at one T cell receptor beta chain sequence and its context. Its antigen remains unidentified. Base qualities are not provided; no much larger clone lies one nucleotide away. Participants in the prospective study were enrolled through a virtual design, were aged roughly 18 to 100 years, and lived in approximately 25 United States geographic areas. In the prospective study, cohorts were assigned on the basis of participant-reported clinical history obtained from a screening survey and a study questionnaire. Exposed participants had been in contact with someone with a PCR-confirmed or clinician-diagnosed COVID-19 case within 2 weeks of study entry. In the prospective study, mobile phlebotomists collected whole blood, serum and a nasopharyngeal or oropharyngeal swab from each participant. Additional blood draws and questionnaires over an approximately two-month period could optionally be provided by prospective study participants. Blood samples from the prospective study were shipped frozen or at room temperature prior to DNA extraction.

This entry comes from a study of blood T cell repertoires in COVID-19 (dated by TCRdb to 2018 to 2021). With regard to the full study: Collaborator samples came from the United States, Italy and Spain and covered acute and convalescent phases of COVID-19. The prospective study material was composed of cDNA or gDNA derived from T cells, B-cell-depleted T cells, or PBMCs. Subjects who had been exposed to COVID-19, were actively infected with it, or had recovered from it provided the deeply sampled blood TCRbeta repertoires that made up the dataset. The repertoires were made available in a free public database intended to serve as a resource for research on the immune response to SARS-CoV-2. Samples came from the ongoing ImmuneRACE study (first 160 participants) plus 1,254 subjects from 6 global collaborators. Sample metadata almost always included a de-identified subject ID, COVID-19 status, age in years and sex. Where available, HLA class I and class II types were taken from metadata supplied by the sample provider and were not determined by assay-based typing. Findings and caveats that apply to the study as a whole: Clinical and demographic metadata were provided uncurated, with the amount varying by source and participant.

V is pared back by 5 bases and J by 0 bases, with 7 bases lying between the germline termini. Spanning cysteine to phenylalanine, the CDR3 consists of 13 amino acids. The retained sequence is limited to the CDR3, 39 bases, with the frame set at the first base. Sequences SGHVS (CDR1) and FQNEAQ (CDR2) are obtained from the germline V gene. TCRbeta CDR3 regions were amplified from genomic DNA using the immunoSEQ Assay, a bias-controlled multiplex PCR. Under the source paper's analysis protocol: The number of nucleated cells in each sample was estimated by amplification of reference gene primers within the assay. To quantify the absolute abundance of each unique TCRbeta CDR3 rearrangement, sequence reads were collapsed and filtered. For each sample, productive Simpson clonality was calculated by taking the square root of Simpson's diversity index across productive rearrangements. This is the immuneACCESS table as TCRdb keeps it, with only in-frame sequences that have V and J called. A part of the clones is gone; compared with another copy, unresolved V genes explain less than half, and the rest is unexplained. D and trimming come from the DNA, and the V and J calls and clone size come from that table. Within this sample are hundreds of thousands of clones, with under 90% of them counted one time only. The ten biggest clones cover roughly 5% of the sample.

Sequencing was done on a sample of PBMCs or T cells enriched from blood (not recorded which). The origin of this receptor is a woman in her forties or fifties who had been exposed to COVID-19. The sequence is built from TRBV7-8 and TRBJ2-5, with a weak D call of TRBD2 (5 bases match). Here the CDR3 is given as CASSTRDQETQYF. DNA sequence: TGTGCCAGCAGCACGAGGGACCAAGAGACCCAGTACTTC.